This passage covers 21 T cell receptor beta chains from one sample sequenced in a study of regulatory T cells in long-lasting Graves disease. Researchers made TCR beta libraries by using iRepertoire HTBI primers and running Arm-PCR on CDR3 regions. TCRdb used MiXCR to reprocess the multiplex PCR reads, holding one entry per CDR3 protein. In the table there are hundreds of thousands of distinct CDR3 sequences, roughly 21% of which are singletons. Time point specified: persistent/refractory GD, antithyroid drugs over 5 years with positive TRAb. The authors made the TCR library using RNA they extracted from PBMCs. The sample in question was peripheral blood mononuclear cells (PBMCs), obtained when the disease was refractory, from a patient treated with antithyroid drugs. The receptor set was obtained from a female donor with Graves disease.

This clonotype was seen ten or more times. The chain links TRBV11-2 to TRBJ2-5, with 8 bases identical to TRBD1. The trim removed 5 bases at V and 0 bases at J, leaving 8 bases unmatched. Per germline, CDR1 SGHAT and CDR2 FQNNGV. This CDR3 has 16 residues. The DNA for the CDR3 is TGTGCCAGCAGCCACGGACAGGGCATTAACCAAGAGACCCAGTACTTC. Amino acid sequence: CASSHGQGINQETQYF.

To note about this clonotype: This sequence may be a read error, since a much larger clone differs from it by one base. The chain has TRBV6-5 and TRBJ1-1; no clear D. The length of the CDR3 is 15 residues. The germline V gene has CDR1 MNHEY and CDR2 SVGAGI. V shed 1 base and J shed 8 bases, with 17 bases lying between them. The CDR3 sequence: CASSYLRARSEEAFF. The CDR3 nucleotides read TGTGCCAGCAGTTACTTGAGGGCGAGGTCGGAGGAAGCTTTCTTT.

This clonotype was seen many times. The J gene is TRBJ1-2, the V gene TRBV6-1; 7 positions agree with TRBD1. V dropped 6 bases and J dropped 4; count of bases not matched to a gene: 5. CDR1 is MNHNS, CDR2 SASEGT, per germline. This CDR3 spans 13 amino acids. The DNA for the CDR3 is TGTGCCAGCAGAACAGGGGCCGGCTATGGCTACACCTTC. Its translation is CASRTGAGYGYTF.

The CDR3 nucleotides are TGTGCCAGCAGTCACATCAATGCCGGGACAGGGGGCGGAGGCGGCTACACCTTC. Protein sequence: CASSHINAGTGGGGGYTF. The chain couples TRBV6-1 to TRBJ1-2; 12 bases map to TRBD1. Germline V CDR1 and CDR2: MNHNS, SASEGT. The CDR3 sequence is 18 residues long. J lost 8 bases, V lost 5 bases, and 18 bases had no gene match.

Many counts were recorded for this clonotype. This chain links TRBV2 with TRBJ2-7; possible D gene TRBD1, 6 bases. Trimming pared 0 bases from V and 0 bases from J, leaving 18 bases between. CDR1 and CDR2 from the germline V gene are SNHLY and FYNNEI. The CDR3 runs to 18 residues. As DNA, the CDR3 is TGTGCCAGCAGTGAAGCGACCACGACAGGAAGGAGCTCCTACGAGCAGTACTTC. Translated: CASSEATTTGRSSYEQYF.

The gene calls are TRBV30 and TRBJ2-7, with D perhaps matching TRBD2 (5 bases). This CDR3 spans 13 amino acids. V was pared by 4 bases and J by 4 bases, with 14 bases between. Germline values: CDR1 GTSNPN, CDR2 SVGIG (reference sequence). As DNA, the CDR3 is TGTGCCTGGACCGTAGGACTGTATTACGAGCAGTACTTC. Its protein product is CAWTVGLYYEQYF.

This clonotype was picked up many times. The chain links TRBV15 to TRBJ1-2; D unclear. Germline values: CDR1 LNHNV, CDR2 YYDKDF (reference sequence). V was clipped by 2 bases and J by 4 bases, with 20 bases between them. This CDR3 contains 17 residues. For the CDR3, the DNA is TGTGCCACCAGCAGACTCCCAGACTTTCGGGGTGGCTATGGCTACACCTTC. It yields the protein CATSRLPDFRGGYGYTF.

There are many counts of this clonotype. The chain carries TRBV28 and TRBJ1-2; 7 bases are shared with TRBD1. The J segment lost 0 bases and the V segment lost 5 bases, leaving 6 bases of the junction unmatched. This CDR3 has 15 residues. Germline V lookup: CDR1 MDHEN, CDR2 SYDVKM. The CDR3 region is CASSLLGQANYGYTF. The CDR3 bases are TGTGCCAGCAGTCTGCTTGGACAGGCTAACTATGGCTACACCTTC.

This clonotype was seen a handful of times. The chain couples TRBV3-1 to TRBJ2-2, with a possible D match to TRBD2 (6 bases). Germline assignment: CDR1 LGHDT and CDR2 YNNKEL (reference sequence). The CDR3 runs to 16 residues. V shed 4 bases and J shed 3 bases, with 15 bases lying between them. CDR3 region: CASSPWASVDTGELFF. CDR3 coding DNA: TGTGCCAGCAGCCCCTGGGCTAGCGTCGACACCGGGGAGCTGTTTTTT.

The table lists this clonotype with many counts. This chain joins TRBV2 and TRBJ1-4; 8 bases are shared with TRBD1. This CDR3 has 12 residues. V lost 6 bases and J lost 7; bases outside the gene matches: 1. Germline CDR1 SNHLY, CDR2 FYNNEI. CDR3 region: CASRDRVEKLFF. In DNA form, the CDR3 reads TGTGCCAGCAGGGACAGGGTTGAAAAACTGTTTTTT.

The chain links TRBV7-2 to TRBJ2-2; D ambiguous. Germline V gives CDR1 SGHTA, CDR2 FQGNSA. Trimming shortened V by 5 bases and J by 0 bases, and 10 bases separated the two germline ends. This CDR3 is 15 amino acids long. The CDR3 here is CASSPLVSNTGELFF. The CDR3 DNA reads as TGTGCCAGCAGCCCCCTCGTTTCGAACACCGGGGAGCTGTTTTTT.

This clonotype occurred a few times. The V gene is TRBV18, the J gene TRBJ2-7; D is uncertain. CDR1 and CDR2 from the germline V gene are KGHSH and LQKENI. Trimming pared 6 bases from V and 5 bases from J, leaving 17 bases between. The CDR3 covers 14 residues. The CDR3 nucleotides read TGTGCCAGCTCTTACTACCCCCGGAGTGACGAGCAGTACTTC. As protein: CASSYYPRSDEQYF.

The chain uses TRBV3-1 and TRBJ2-5, with TRBD1 matching over 9 bases. Germline CDR1 and CDR2: LGHDT and YNNKEL (reference sequence). The V segment lost 4 bases and the J segment 6 bases; nucleotides outside the gene matches: 6. The CDR3 contains 14 residues. The DNA for the CDR3 is TGTGCCAGCAGCCTCTCGGGACAGGGAAAGACCCAGTACTTC. Translating gives CASSLSGQGKTQYF.

This clonotype was detected ten times or more. The genes are TRBV28 and TRBJ2-6; D gene uncertain. Germline loops: CDR1 MDHEN, CDR2 SYDVKM. V dropped 3 bases and J dropped 15 bases, with 9 bases sitting between them. The CDR3 spans 11 residues. The chain's CDR3 is CASSLRGPLTF. The CDR3 coding sequence is TGTGCCAGCAGTTTGAGAGGCCCCCTGACTTTC.

About this clonotype: Sequence at one end of the junction differs from germline and may be a read error. This chain connects TRBV11-2 to TRBJ2-5; a weak D match, TRBD2 (6 bases). Germline V lookup: CDR1 SGHAT, CDR2 FQNNGV. The length of the CDR3 is 15 residues. The CDR3 nucleotides are TGCGCCAGCAGCCGGGGGACCGCGGCCGGAGAGGCCCAGTACTTC. This gives the protein CASSRGTAAGEAQYF.

A remark on this clonotype: With a much larger clone just one base away, this may be a read error. The rearrangement uses TRBV2 and TRBJ1-5; D not certain. CDR3 length equals 14 residues. With 6 bases removed from V and 4 bases from J, the gap between germline ends came to 13 bases. Germline V lookup: CDR1 SNHLY, CDR2 FYNNEI. The CDR3 DNA is TGTGCCAGCAGGGGGTCCCCGAGGAATCAGCCCCAGCATTTT. It translates to CASRGSPRNQPQHF.

DNA for the CDR3: TGCGCCAGCAGTGAGAAGGGGATCCACGAGCAGTACTTC. As protein: CASSEKGIHEQYF. This chain joins TRBV10-1 and TRBJ2-7; perhaps TRBD1 as D (5 bases). This CDR3 has 13 amino acids. Trimming removed 2 bases at V and 5 bases at J, with 10 bases between. CDR1 WNHNN and CDR2 SYGVQD come from the germline V gene (reference sequence).

This clonotype was counted many times. This chain links TRBV12-3 or TRBV12-4 with TRBJ1-2; TRBD1 matches at 12 bases. Trimming removed 6 bases from V and 0 bases from J; junction bases left unmatched: 8. The CDR3 is 17 amino acids. CDR3 nucleotides: TGTGCCAGCAGGGGGGACAGGGGGCCTTTGGCTAACTATGGCTACACCTTC. This encodes CASRGDRGPLANYGYTF.

Concerning this clonotype itself: A much larger clone differs from this one at a single base, so this may be a read error. This sequence joins TRBV28 and TRBJ2-7, with 7 bases identical to TRBD2. Germline values: CDR1 MDHEN, CDR2 SYDVKM. J lost 2 bases, V lost 7 bases, and 8 bases had no gene match. The CDR3 totals 14 residues. The CDR3, as DNA: TGTGCCAGCAAAGCGGGGCATGGTGCCTACGAGCAGTACTTC. This codes for CASKAGHGAYEQYF. The full variable domain, with the rest looked up from reference TRBV28 and TRBJ2-7, is DVKVTQSSRYLVKRTGEKVFLECVQDMDHENMFWYRQDPGLGLRLIYFSYDVKMKEKGDIPEGYSVSREKKERFSLILESASTNQTSMYLCASKAGHGAYEQYFGPGTRLTVT.

The chain is built from TRBV7-9 and TRBJ1-4, with D tentatively TRBD1 (6 bases). Germline-derived CDR1 and CDR2 are SEHNR and FQNEAQ (reference sequence). The CDR3 sequence is 15 residues long. V was cut by 5 bases and J by 4 bases, with 14 bases left in between. This chain's CDR3 is CASSVDGGRNEKLFF. Here the CDR3 DNA reads TGTGCCAGCAGCGTGGACGGGGGGCGTAATGAAAAACTGTTTTTT.

This clonotype occurred many times. The V and J genes are TRBV2 and TRBJ2-1; 9 nucleotides agree with TRBD1. The J segment lost 6 bases and the V segment lost 6 bases, leaving 15 bases of the junction unmatched. CDR3 length: 17 amino acids. Per the germline V gene, CDR1 is SNHLY and CDR2 is FYNNEI. CDR3 region: CASRLFRTGTGPNEQFF. The CDR3 nucleotides read TGTGCCAGCAGGCTCTTCCGAACCGGGACAGGGCCCAATGAGCAGTTCTTC.